The 16 T cell receptor beta chains presented below share a single source sample, sequenced in a study of cytomegalovirus exposure and HLA in healthy donors. 13 Jbeta primers and 60 Vbeta primers were used for the PCR. This table comes from immunoSEQ multiplex PCR, and its TCRdb copy is limited to in-frame clones, with some not included. The data hold about 120,000 clones, with about 76% observed a single time. Sequencing was carried out using PBMCs. These receptor sequences come from a woman aged 40 to 50 in good health and CMV-seronegative.

This clone has just a few counts. This sequence joins TRBV5-1 and TRBJ2-7, with TRBD1 matching over 9 bases. The CDR3 extends over 15 amino acids. Losses at the gene ends were 4 bases for V and 1 base for J; bases not matched to a gene: 6. The germline gives CDR1 SGHRS, CDR2 YFSETQ. The CDR3 DNA reads TGCGCCAGCAGCGGCTCGGGACAGGGATCCTACGAGCAGTACTTC. It is translated as CASSGSGQGSYEQYF. The whole variable domain, filled in from reference TRBV5-1 and TRBJ2-7, reads KAGVTQTPRYLIKTRGQQVTLSCSPISGHRSVSWYQQTPGQGLQFLFEYFSETQRNKGNFPGRFSGRQFSNSRSEMNVSTLELGDSALYLCASSGSGQGSYEQYFGPGTRLTVT.

The CDR3 spells CASSQGPGGGANTQYF. The CDR3 region has the DNA TGCGCCAGCAGCCAAGGGCCTGGCGGGGGGGCAAATACGCAGTATTTT. The J gene is TRBJ2-3, the V gene TRBV4-1, with 9 bases that match TRBD2. Germline CDR1 MGHRA, CDR2 YSYEKL. The ends lost 1 base at V and 7 bases at J; junction bases unmatched: 9. This CDR3 spans 16 amino acids.

This clone came up once. The V gene is TRBV27, the J gene TRBJ2-7, with D maybe TRBD1 (5 bases). The V gene's germline CDR1 is MNHEY and CDR2 SMNVEV (reference sequence). This CDR3 comprises 15 residues. V was shortened by 2 bases and J by 3 bases, with 14 bases between the two germline ends. The CDR3 nucleotides are TGTGCCAGCAGTTTAGGGGCCCCCGGGTTCTACGAGCAGTACTTC. It yields the protein CASSLGAPGFYEQYF.

This clone was seen a single time. In the same sample, other DNA sequences code for this CDR3. J is TRBJ2-2 and V is TRBV4-1, with TRBD2 matching over 7 bases. With 1 base clipped from V and 8 bases from J, the junction kept 13 bases outside the gene matches. This CDR3 is built from 17 residues. The germline V gene encodes CDR1 MGHRA and CDR2 YSYEKL. The CDR3 protein is CASSQVPSGRASGELFF. Written as DNA, the CDR3 is TGCGCCAGCAGCCAAGTCCCGAGTGGGAGGGCCTCTGGGGAGCTGTTTTTT.

CDR3: CASGSDRPGTGLNTEAFF. The CDR3 nucleotides are TGTGCTAGTGGTTCCGATCGTCCCGGGACAGGATTGAACACTGAAGCTTTCTTT. This rearrangement joins TRBV12-5 to TRBJ1-1; 8 nucleotides agree with TRBD1. The germline gives CDR1 LGHNT, CDR2 FRNRAP. This CDR3 region has 18 residues. The ends lost 4 bases at V and 0 bases at J; junction bases unmatched: 13.

The chain employs TRBV2 and TRBJ1-2, with 8 bases that match TRBD1. The CDR3 has 14 residues. The germline V gene encodes CDR1 SNHLY and CDR2 FYNNEI. V dropped 1 base and J dropped 5; count of bases not matched to a gene: 3. Here the CDR3 DNA reads TGTGCCAGCAGTGAAGGGACAGGGTTTTATGGCTACACCTTC. This codes for CASSEGTGFYGYTF.

With respect to this clone: Other DNA sequences in the same sample also yield this CDR3. The CDR3 region has the DNA TGTGCCAGCAGCTTAGGGGGGGACGGGGGGCCTACCAATGAAAAACTGTTTTTT. This sequence encodes CASSLGGDGGPTNEKLFF. The chain joins TRBV11-2 to TRBJ1-4, with D tentatively TRBD1 (6 bases). Trimming took 1 base from V and 5 from J, leaving 20 bases between them. The CDR3 is 18 residues long. Germline CDR1 SGHAT, CDR2 FQNNGV.

This clone was detected a few times. The chain couples TRBV2 to TRBJ1-1, with D unresolved. CDR3 length equals 14 residues. The ends were cut back, 4 bases at V and 5 bases at J, with 14 bases in the middle. The germline V gene encodes CDR1 SNHLY and CDR2 FYNNEI. The CDR3 nucleotides read TGTGCCAGCAGTGGCAGTGAACTAGCGACTGAAGCTTTCTTT. Residues: CASSGSELATEAFF.

Details on this clone: Its ends do not fully match the called genes, so a read error is possible. J is TRBJ1-2 and V is TRBV7-9; 11 nucleotides align to TRBD1. The CDR3 has 15 amino acids. Looked up from germline, CDR1 is SEHNR and CDR2 is FQNEAQ (reference sequence). The CDR3 region has the DNA TGTTCCAGCAGCTTCAGGGACAGGGGGATATATGGCTACACCTTC. This encodes CSSSFRDRGIYGYTF.

The rearrangement joins TRBV4-1 to TRBJ2-1; tentative D call: TRBD1 (6 bases). This CDR3 region has 17 residues. V lost 1 base and J lost 2, with 15 bases in between. CDR1 is MGHRA, CDR2 YSYEKL, per germline. The CDR3 reads CASSQVPRDNPYNEQFF. The DNA for the CDR3 is TGCGCCAGCAGCCAAGTCCCTCGGGACAATCCCTACAATGAGCAGTTCTTC.

This clone showed up just a few times. The chain uses TRBV30 and TRBJ1-1; D is ambiguous. Between the trimmed V and J ends, which lost 0 bases and 8 bases, there was a span of 13 bases. Germline CDR1 is GTSNPN and CDR2 is SVGIG (reference sequence). This CDR3 is built from 13 residues. CDR3 DNA sequence: TGTGCCTGGAGTGTACGGAGAGGGTCCGAAGCTTTCTTT. Its protein is CAWSVRRGSEAFF.

CDR3 loop: CASSSGGPYNEQFF. CDR3 nucleotide sequence: TGTGCCAGTAGCTCGGGGGGGCCGTACAATGAGCAGTTCTTC. The chain carries TRBV19 and TRBJ2-1; 8 bases match TRBD2. V shed 6 bases and J 4 bases; nucleotides not matched to a gene: 5. This CDR3 is built from 14 residues. Germline lookup yields CDR1 LNHDA and CDR2 SQIVND (reference sequence).

This rearrangement joins TRBV5-1 to TRBJ1-2; TRBD1 agrees at 10 bases. CDR3 size: 14 residues. V trimming: 4 bases; J trimming: 4 bases; junction bases outside the gene matches: 4. Per germline, CDR1 SGHRS and CDR2 YFSETQ. The CDR3 sequence is CASSLTGGSYGYTF. The CDR3 DNA reads as TGCGCCAGCAGCCTGACAGGGGGCTCCTATGGCTACACCTTC.

This rearrangement joins TRBV6-5 to TRBJ1-4; possibly TRBD1 for D (6 bases). Germline loops: CDR1 MNHEY, CDR2 SVGAGI. Trimming pared 6 bases from V and 5 bases from J, leaving 16 bases between. This CDR3 contains 15 residues. The CDR3 spells CASRPRGGENEKLFF. In DNA form, the CDR3 reads TGTGCCAGCAGACCCAGGGGCGGCGAGAATGAAAAACTGTTTTTT.

There are a few counts of this clone. The sample contains more than one DNA sequence encoding this CDR3. The CDR3 sequence is CASSELAGGPETQYF. Written as DNA, the CDR3 is TGTGCCAGCAGTGAACTAGCGGGGGGGCCAGAGACCCAGTACTTC. This chain links TRBV6-1 with TRBJ2-5; TRBD2 matches 12 bases. The CDR3 has 15 amino acids. Germline lookup yields CDR1 MNHNS and CDR2 SASEGT. The J segment lost 4 bases and the V segment lost 2 bases, leaving 2 bases of the junction unmatched.

This sequence joins TRBV7-2 and TRBJ1-2, with 12 bases identical to TRBD1. Germline CDR1 and CDR2: SGHTA and FQGNSA. The CDR3 consists of 16 residues. Losses at the gene ends were 5 bases for V and 4 bases for J; bases not matched to a gene: 8. CDR3 bases: TGTGCCAGCAGCCCCCCGGGACAGGGGGCGAGCTATGGCTACACCTTC. It codes for CASSPPGQGASYGYTF. The entire variable domain, with the rest obtained from reference TRBV7-2 and TRBJ1-2, is as follows: GAGVSQSPSNKVTEKGKDVELRCDPISGHTALYWYRQSLGQGLEFLIYFQGNSAPDKSGLPSDRFSAERTGGSVSTLTIQRTQQEDSAVYLCASSPPGQGASYGYTFGSGTRLTVV.